Sequencing of this T cell receptor beta chain was carried out in a study of T cells in Graves' hyperthyroidism and ophthalmopathy (dated by TCRdb to between 2018 and 2021). General notes on the study: Peripheral blood was sampled at the time of initial diagnosis, prior to any treatment. The study also compared thyroid tissue and blood T-cell repertoires from 6 or 7 Graves' hyperthyroidism patients. To identify TCR V-J signatures that set the groups apart, the researchers used a discovery cohort of more than 95 patients, made up of roughly 40 with Graves' ophthalmopathy and approximately 57 with stable Graves' hyperthyroidism. TCR Vbeta CDR3 sequencing of around 130 peripheral blood samples (approximately 44 ophthalmopathy, under 80 hyperthyroidism and around 17 progressor patients) is reported in the paper. Prospective prediction of ophthalmopathy was tested in an independent validation cohort consisting of some 19 hyperthyroidism patients and over 15 patients who later progressed to ophthalmopathy. After blood sampling, hyperthyroidism patients were treated with methimazole at a starting dose of 30 mg daily, and ophthalmopathy patients were treated with high-dose intravenous methylprednisolone. The 100 discovery patients were randomly divided into training and test sets at a 7:3 ratio.

As regards this clonotype: Its antigen target is currently unknown. Per-base quality was not reported, and no clone a single base away is much larger than it.

A patient counted as having stable Graves' hyperthyroidism if no progression to ophthalmopathy occurred over 18 months of follow-up. Hyperthyroidism patients were aged 18 to 65 years and newly diagnosed, with disease duration of less than 2 months. Any patient with an uncontrolled infection, another autoimmune disease, pregnancy or lactation was excluded. Diagnoses relied on clinical symptoms, serum thyroxine and TRAb, thyroid ultrasound and orbital computed tomography. Ficoll-Paque density gradient centrifugation was used to isolate PBMCs from about 10 ml of fresh peripheral blood. Trizol reagent was used to extract total RNA, and RNA quality was then checked on an Agilent 2100 Bioanalyzer. The TCR beta CDR3 regions were amplified from RNA transcripts. A first-round RT-PCR of the TCR CDR3 used the HTBI primer set with the Qiagen OneStep RT-PCR kit. The libraries were constructed in a second round of multiplex PCR and then size-selected and purified. Libraries were sequenced paired-end with 100 bp reads on an Illumina HiSeq2000. The paper's data handling went like this. SOAPnuke was used to process the raw data, with reads discarded if the reads contained adapters or uncalled bases, had a mean Phred below 15, or lacked an exact constant-primer or identifier match. High-quality paired reads were merged using COPE v1.2.5, and each unique nucleotide sequence was defined as a clonotype. MiTCR v1.1 was used to align the clonotypes against IMGT TRBV, TRBD and TRBJ reference segments. The analysis was restricted to V-J combinations with a frequency above 0.0001, which together covered about 99% of the repertoires. A TCS score was defined as the ratio between F50 (clonal expansion) and ExV (chaos), using BLOSUM62-based TCRdist between CDR3 peptides within each V-J. Welch's t-statistics and random forest reduced around 510 V-J features to 13, which were used in a naive Bayes classifier (R e1071). TCRdb applied fastp at Q25 and MiXCR to the public reads, then kept only in-frame beta chains. Identical CDR3 proteins give one entry, which carries the most common genes and DNA. TCRdb, not the original authors, processed these V and J calls. Here the sample has about 200,000 distinct CDR3 sequences; about 15% occur a single time. Around 48% of the sample comes from the top ten.

What the study reported, not specific to this receptor: In cross-validation, a model built on a 13 V-J signature told ophthalmopathy apart from stable hyperthyroidism with 85% to 90% sensitivity and around 83% specificity, and in testing the same model reached 80%/75%. In validation, the model predicted progression to ophthalmopathy with over 65% sensitivity and roughly 72% specificity, a median of about 6.7 months before onset. No statistical method was used to fix the sample size in advance, and group allocation was not hidden from the investigators. Most expanded thyroid clonotypes (frequency above 0.001) were also detected in blood, a finding suggesting that blood repertoires may reflect thyroid immune responses.

The clonotype comes from a woman aged 45-65 years with Graves' hyperthyroidism. Sequencing input: blood.

The CDR3 region reads CASSLETNEQYF. The DNA reads TGTGCCAGCAGCTTAGAGACAAATGAGCAGTACTTC. The sequence joins TRBV13 to TRBJ2-1, with the D gene call left open. The J call may be incorrect, as the DNA end agrees better with TRBJ2-7. Including cysteine and phenylalanine, the CDR3 has 12 amino acids. The sequence is cut down to CDR3 DNA, 36 bases in frame from base 1. As encoded in the germline V gene (reference sequence), CDR1 is PRHDT while CDR2 is FYEKMQ.